A selection of T cell receptor beta chains follows, all from one sample in a study of T cell responses to AZD1222 COVID-19 vaccine. Sequenced by immunoSEQ multiplex PCR; TCRdb stores in-frame clones only, minus some. The table includes 100,000 or so clones, about 88% detected once. The sample in question was peripheral blood, obtained on day 0 of AZD1222 vaccination. The receptors come from an adult in good health. The CDR3 runs from the conserved cysteine through the conserved F or W. Fields, in order: clone size, D gene, J gene, V gene, CDR3 protein, CDR3 DNA. A D gene is named only where the DNA matches it firmly. Expanded clones are given a class, and other clones once, few, many or no size at all.

NA NA TRBJ2-3 TRBV28 CASSRDPTDTQYF TGTGCCAGCAGTCGAGACCCTACAGATACGCAGTATTTT
NA NA TRBJ1-4 TRBV11-2 CASSPRVGVLEKLFF TGTGCCAGCAGCCCCCGGGTGGGGGTGCTCGAAAAACTGTTTTTT
NA TRBD1 TRBJ1-6 TRBV7-2 CASSLIPGQASHF TGTGCCAGCAGCTTAATACCGGGACAGGCCTCGCACTTT
NA NA TRBJ2-5 TRBV4-1 CASSPPGTMGETQYF TGCGCCAGCAGCCCCCCCGGGACAATGGGGGAGACCCAGTACTTC
NA NA TRBJ1-5 TRBV6-6 CASSPTPPGQPQHF TGTGCCAGCAGCCCTACACCGCCGGGTCAGCCCCAGCATTTT
NA TRBD1 TRBJ2-7 TRBV28 CASSRAGTGNEQYF TGTGCCAGCAGCCGAGCCGGGACAGGGAACGAGCAGTACTTC
few TRBD1 TRBJ1-1 TRBV28 CASADRDRGPFGAFF TGTGCCAGCGCAGACCGGGACAGGGGGCCGTTTGGAGCTTTCTTT
NA NA TRBJ1-5 TRBV7-2 CASSLYSSSGRDGRPQHF TGTGCCAGCAGCTTATACTCGTCTTCGGGACGGGATGGCCGGCCCCAGCATTTT
NA NA TRBJ2-1 TRBV18 CASSPPRTEQFF TGTGCCAGCTCACCACCGCGGACTGAGCAGTTCTTC
NA NA TRBJ2-1 TRBV28 CASRTPAGSSYNEQFF TGTGCCAGCAGGACCCCGGCGGGGAGCTCCTACAATGAGCAGTTCTTC
NA TRBD1 TRBJ1-6 TRBV30 CAWRGRTGGLSPLHF TGTGCCTGGAGGGGTCGGACAGGAGGTCTGTCACCCCTCCACTTT
NA NA TRBJ1-3 TRBV7-8 CASSFLVSGGNTIYF TGTGCCAGCAGCTTTCTGGTGTCCGGTGGAAACACCATATATTTT
NA NA TRBJ1-1 TRBV24-1 CATSGPGENTEAFF TGTGCCACCAGTGGTCCAGGCGAGAACACTGAAGCTTTCTTT
NA NA TRBJ2-1 TRBV5-4 CASSPLASSSYNEQFF TGTGCCAGCAGCCCCCTAGCGTCGAGCTCCTACAATGAGCAGTTCTTC
NA NA TRBJ1-5 TRBV10-1 CASSAGSNQPQHF TGCGCCAGCAGTGCAGGGTCCAATCAGCCCCAGCATTTT
NA NA TRBJ1-5 TRBV11-2 CASSLARDQPQHF TGTGCCAGCAGCTTAGCTAGGGACCAGCCCCAGCATTTT
NA TRBD1 TRBJ2-2 TRBV5-1 CASSLGTATTGELFF TGCGCCAGCAGCCTCGGGACAGCAACCACCGGGGAGCTGTTTTTT
once TRBD1 TRBJ2-7 TRBV28 CASSLPGTGRGEQYF TGTGCCAGCAGTCTCCCCGGGACAGGTCGGGGCGAGCAGTACTTC
NA TRBD1 TRBJ1-5 TRBV18 CASSQTGRRQPQHF TGTGCCAGCTCACAGACAGGGAGGAGGCAGCCCCAGCATTTT
NA NA TRBJ1-2 TRBV2 CASTPGLNYGYTF TGTGCCAGCACCCCGGGACTGAACTATGGCTACACCTTC
NA NA TRBJ1-2 TRBV6-1 CASSEFRAGYTF TGTGCCAGCAGTGAATTCAGGGCTGGCTACACCTTC
NA NA TRBJ1-1 TRBV28 CASVSGTEAFF TGTGCCAGCGTTTCCGGGACGGAGGCTTTCTTT
once NA TRBJ1-5 TRBV30 CAWSPGGGQSQPQHF TGTGCCTGGAGTCCAGGCGGGGGGCAAAGTCAGCCCCAGCATTTT
NA TRBD2 TRBJ2-2 TRBV19 CASSTPRLAGGVGGELFF TGTGCCAGTAGTACCCCCCGACTAGCGGGAGGAGTTGGCGGGGAGCTGTTTTTT